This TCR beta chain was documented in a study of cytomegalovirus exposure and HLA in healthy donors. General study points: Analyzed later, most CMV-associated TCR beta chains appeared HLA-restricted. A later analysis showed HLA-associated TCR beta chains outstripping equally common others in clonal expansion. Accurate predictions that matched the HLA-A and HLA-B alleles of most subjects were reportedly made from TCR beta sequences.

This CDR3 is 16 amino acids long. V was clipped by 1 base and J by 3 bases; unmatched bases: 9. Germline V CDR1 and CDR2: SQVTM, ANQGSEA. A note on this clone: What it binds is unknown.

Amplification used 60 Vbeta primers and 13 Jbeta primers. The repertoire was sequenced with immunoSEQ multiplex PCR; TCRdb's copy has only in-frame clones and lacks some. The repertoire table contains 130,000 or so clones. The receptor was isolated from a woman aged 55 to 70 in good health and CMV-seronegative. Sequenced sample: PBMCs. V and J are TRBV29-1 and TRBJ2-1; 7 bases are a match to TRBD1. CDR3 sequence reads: CSVEGEEGQSYNEQFF. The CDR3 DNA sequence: TGCAGCGTTGAAGGAGAAGAGGGACAGAGCTACAATGAGCAGTTCTTC.